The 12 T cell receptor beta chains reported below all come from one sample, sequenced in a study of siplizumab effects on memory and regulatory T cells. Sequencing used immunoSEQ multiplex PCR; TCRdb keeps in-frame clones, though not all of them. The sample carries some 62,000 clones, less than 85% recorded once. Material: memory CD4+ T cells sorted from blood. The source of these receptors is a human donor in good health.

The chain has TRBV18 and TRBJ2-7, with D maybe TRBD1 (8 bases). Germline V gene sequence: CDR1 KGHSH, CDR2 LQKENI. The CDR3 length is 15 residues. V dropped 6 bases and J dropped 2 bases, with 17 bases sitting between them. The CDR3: CASSPGQGGTYEQYF. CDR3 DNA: TGTGCCAGCTCCCCAGGACAGGGAGGGACCTACGAGCAGTACTTC. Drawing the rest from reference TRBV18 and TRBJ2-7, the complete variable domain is NAGVMQNPRHLVRRRGQEARLRCSPMKGHSHVYWYRQLPEEGLKFMVYLQKENIIDESGMPKERFSAEFPKEGPSILRIQQVVRGDSAAYFCASSPGQGGTYEQYFGPGTRLTVT.

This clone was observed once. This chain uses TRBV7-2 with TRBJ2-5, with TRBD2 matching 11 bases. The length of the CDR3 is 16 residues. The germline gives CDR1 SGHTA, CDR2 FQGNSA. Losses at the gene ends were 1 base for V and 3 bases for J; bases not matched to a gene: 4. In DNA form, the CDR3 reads TGTGCCAGCAGCTTAGGAACTAGCGGGGGAAAAGAGACCCAGTACTTC. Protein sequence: CASSLGTSGGKETQYF.

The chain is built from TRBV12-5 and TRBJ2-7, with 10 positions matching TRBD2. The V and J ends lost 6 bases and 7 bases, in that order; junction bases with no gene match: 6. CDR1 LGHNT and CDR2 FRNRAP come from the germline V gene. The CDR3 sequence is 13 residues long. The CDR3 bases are TGTGCTAGTGGACTAGCGGGACCATGGGAGCAGTACTTC. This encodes CASGLAGPWEQYF.

The chain's CDR3 is CASRDTADSGNTIYF. The CDR3 DNA follows: TGCGCCAGCAGGGACACTGCCGACTCTGGAAACACCATATATTTT. The chain links TRBV5-1 to TRBJ1-3; the D gene is possibly TRBD1 (5 bases). Germline V gene sequence: CDR1 SGHRS, CDR2 YFSETQ. V gave up 5 bases and J gave up 0 bases, with 12 bases separating them. This CDR3 comprises 15 residues.

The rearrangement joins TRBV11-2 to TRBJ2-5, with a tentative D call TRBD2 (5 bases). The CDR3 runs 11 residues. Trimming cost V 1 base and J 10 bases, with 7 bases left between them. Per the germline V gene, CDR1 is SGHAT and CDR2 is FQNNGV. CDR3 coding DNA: TGTGCCAGCAGCTTAGTCGGAGGCCAGTACTTC. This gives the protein CASSLVGGQYF.

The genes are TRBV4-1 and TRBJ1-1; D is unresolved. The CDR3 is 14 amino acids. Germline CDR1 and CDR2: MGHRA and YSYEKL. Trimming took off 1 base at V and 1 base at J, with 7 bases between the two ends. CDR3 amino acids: CASSQAGGNTEAFF. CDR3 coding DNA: TGCGCCAGCAGCCAAGCAGGCGGGAACACTGAAGCTTTCTTT.

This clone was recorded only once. CDR3 loop: CATSRGGGGYEQYF. For the CDR3, the DNA is TGTGCCACCAGCAGAGGTGGGGGCGGGTACGAGCAGTACTTC. The rearrangement links TRBV15 to TRBJ2-7; a possible D gene is TRBD1 (6 bases). There are 14 residues in the CDR3. Trimming pared 1 base from V and 4 bases from J, leaving 11 bases between. The V gene's germline CDR1 is LNHNV and CDR2 YYDKDF (reference sequence).

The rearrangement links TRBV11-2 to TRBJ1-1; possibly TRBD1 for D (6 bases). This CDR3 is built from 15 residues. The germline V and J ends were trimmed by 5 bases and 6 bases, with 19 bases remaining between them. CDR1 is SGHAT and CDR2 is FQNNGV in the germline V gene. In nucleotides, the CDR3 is TGTGCCAGCAGCCCATATCGGGACATCTTGCCTGAAGCTTTCTTT. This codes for CASSPYRDILPEAFF.

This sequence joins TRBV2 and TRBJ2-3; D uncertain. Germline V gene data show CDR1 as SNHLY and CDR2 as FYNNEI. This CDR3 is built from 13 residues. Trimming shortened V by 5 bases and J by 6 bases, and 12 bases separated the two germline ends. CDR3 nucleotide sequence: TGTGCCAGCAGTCCCCACCCTCAGGATACGCAGTATTTT. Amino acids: CASSPHPQDTQYF.

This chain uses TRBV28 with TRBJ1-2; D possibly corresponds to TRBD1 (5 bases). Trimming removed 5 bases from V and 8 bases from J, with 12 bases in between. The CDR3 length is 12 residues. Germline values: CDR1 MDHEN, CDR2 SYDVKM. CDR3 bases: TGTGCCAGCAGTGATCAGGGTTTCGGCTACACCTTC. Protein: CASSDQGFGYTF.

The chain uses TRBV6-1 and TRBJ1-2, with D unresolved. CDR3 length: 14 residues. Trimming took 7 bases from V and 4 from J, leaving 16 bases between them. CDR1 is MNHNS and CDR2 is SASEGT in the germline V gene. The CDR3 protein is CASTRDSDGYGYTF. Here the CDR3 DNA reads TGTGCCAGCACCCGAGATTCAGATGGCTATGGCTACACCTTC.

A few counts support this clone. The CDR3, as DNA: TGTGCCAGCAGTGTTCACATGGATCAGCCCCAGCATTTT. Protein: CASSVHMDQPQHF. V and J are TRBV6-1 and TRBJ1-5, with D uncertain. The CDR3 totals 13 residues. V lost 4 bases, J lost 5 bases, and 9 bases lay in between. Looked up from germline, CDR1 is MNHNS and CDR2 is SASEGT.